This T cell receptor beta chain is from a study of T cell responses to AZD1222 COVID-19 vaccine. Whole-study results and caveats: Samples come after the peak T cell response, not at day 14. Donors in the cohort were predominantly white British and more often female, and clonal diversity was possibly underestimated. Vaccination with two AZD1222 doses was followed by a rise in Spike-specific TCR breadth and depth.

Germline CDR1 reads SEHNR; CDR2 reads FQNEAQ (reference sequence). The CDR3 consists of 17 residues. V shed 5 bases and J 0 bases; nucleotides not matched to a gene: 4. As concerns this clone: Its specificity is unknown.

Produced via immunoSEQ multiplex PCR; TCRdb's table is partial and in-frame only. The profile covers 87,000 or so clones, with about 89% appearing a single time and 3.5% to 4.5% taken by the ten largest. This clonotype originated in an adult in good health. The starting material was peripheral blood, obtained on day 0 of AZD1222 vaccination. The J gene is TRBJ2-7, the V gene TRBV7-9, with TRBD2 identical over 16 bases. In DNA, the CDR3 is TGTGCCAGCAGCATGGGACTAGCGGGGGGGTCCTCCTACGAGCAGTACTTC. It yields the protein CASSMGLAGGSSYEQYF. The variable domain in full, completed from reference TRBV7-9 and TRBJ2-7, reads DTGVSQNPRHKITKRGQNVTFRCDPISEHNRLYWYRQTLGQGPEFLTYFQNEAQLEKSRLLSDRFSAERPKGSFSTLEIQRTEQGDSAMYLCASSMGLAGGSSYEQYFGPGTRLTVT.